One and the same sample provided the 32 T cell receptor beta chains below, sequenced in a study of technical replicates of blood from several donors. Using immunoSEQ multiplex PCR, the repertoire was profiled, and TCRdb retains in-frame clones only, with some absent. The data show around 76,000 clones, approximately 97% seen once. Material: T cells isolated from PBMCs. Receptors were obtained from a human donor in good health.

The chain combines TRBV5-1 with TRBJ2-1, with 8 bases lining up with TRBD1. The junction had 13 bases not matched to a gene; V was cut back by 4 bases and J by 10 bases. Germline V gene sequence: CDR1 SGHRS, CDR2 YFSETQ. The CDR3 length is 15 residues. The CDR3 coding sequence is TGCGCCAGCAGCACCAACAGCGCAGGGGGCGGGGAGCAGTTCTTC. Its protein product is CASSTNSAGGGEQFF.

The V call is TRBV28, the J call TRBJ1-2, with TRBD1 as a possible D gene (6 bases). Germline CDR1 is MDHEN and CDR2 is SYDVKM. Trimming removed 10 bases at V and 4 bases at J, with 13 bases between. This CDR3 has 12 residues. The CDR3: CATRGNRYGYTF. CDR3 in DNA: TGTGCCACGAGGGGGAACCGCTATGGCTACACCTTC.

The CDR3 is CASSPTSTSGSYEQYF. Written as DNA, the CDR3 is TGTGCCAGCTCACCAACCAGTACTAGCGGGTCCTACGAGCAGTACTTC. This chain joins TRBV18 and TRBJ2-7; 9 bases agree with TRBD2. V shed 2 bases, J shed 1 base, and the junction held 6 bases outside the gene matches. The CDR3 is 16 residues long. Germline V CDR1 and CDR2: KGHSH, LQKENI.

The V gene is TRBV6-5, the J gene TRBJ1-1; D is undetermined. CDR3 length: 12 residues. Germline V CDR1 and CDR2: MNHEY, SVGAGI. Trimming left V 6 bases short and J 0 bases short, with 5 bases between. This CDR3 is CASRRVNTEAFF. CDR3 DNA sequence: TGTGCCAGCAGGAGGGTGAACACTGAAGCTTTCTTT.

The chain couples TRBV25-1 to TRBJ2-2; D is perhaps TRBD2 (5 bases). The CDR3 has 14 amino acids. The ends were cut back, 6 bases at V and 5 bases at J, with 13 bases in the middle. CDR1 MGHDK and CDR2 SYGVNS come from the germline V gene. The CDR3 region is CASSHTGWTGELFF. The CDR3 DNA reads TGTGCCAGCAGCCACACGGGGTGGACCGGGGAGCTGTTTTTT. The complete variable domain, with remaining parts taken from reference TRBV25-1 and TRBJ2-2, reads EADIYQTPRYLVIGTGKKITLECSQTMGHDKMYWYQQDPGMELHLIHYSYGVNSTEKGDLSSESTVSRIRTEHFPLTLESARPSHTSQYLCASSHTGWTGELFFGEGSRLTVL.

This clone was seen only once. The chain links TRBV2 to TRBJ2-7, with D possibly TRBD1 on 6 matching bases. Germline lookup yields CDR1 SNHLY and CDR2 FYNNEI. Deletions cut 2 bases from V and 6 bases from J, with 11 bases between. This CDR3 has 13 amino acids. The CDR3 protein is CASSELGGREQYF. CDR3 coding DNA: TGTGCCAGCAGTGAACTAGGGGGACGCGAGCAGTACTTC.

The chain employs TRBV7-2 and TRBJ1-1; 10 bases align to TRBD1. This CDR3 comprises 13 residues. The ends lost 5 bases at V and 4 bases at J; junction bases unmatched: 1. Germline CDR1 reads SGHTA; CDR2 reads FQGNSA. The CDR3 here is CASSGQGGTEAFF. CDR3 DNA: TGTGCCAGCAGCGGACAGGGGGGCACTGAAGCTTTCTTT.

V is TRBV10-2 and J is TRBJ1-1, with no clear D. With 0 bases removed from V and 10 bases from J, the gap between germline ends came to 9 bases. The CDR3 extends over 12 amino acids. Germline values: CDR1 WSHSY, CDR2 SAAADI. The CDR3 spells CASSESTGRAFF. In nucleotides, the CDR3 is TGCGCCAGCAGTGAGTCGACGGGGAGAGCTTTCTTT.

The rearrangement uses TRBV6-5 and TRBJ2-1; D is unclear. The length of the CDR3 is 13 residues. Between the trimmed V and J ends, which lost 6 bases and 7 bases, there was a span of 13 bases. The germline V gene encodes CDR1 MNHEY and CDR2 SVGAGI. The CDR3, as DNA: TGTGCCAGCAGAAACTCCCCAATTAATGAGCAGTTCTTC. It codes for CASRNSPINEQFF.

The chain has TRBV5-1 and TRBJ2-7; D is possibly TRBD1 (5 bases). Looked up from germline, CDR1 is SGHRS and CDR2 is YFSETQ. The CDR3 extends over 17 amino acids. V was clipped by 4 bases and J by 2 bases, with 22 bases between them. The CDR3 bases are TGCGCCAGCAGCCCGACGGCCCAGGGTCTGATTGCCTACGAGCAGTACTTC. Translation: CASSPTAQGLIAYEQYF.

The chain employs TRBV6-1 and TRBJ2-7; TRBD2 aligns across 8 bases. This CDR3 comprises 15 residues. V was clipped by 4 bases and J by 3 bases; unmatched bases: 8. Germline CDR1 and CDR2: MNHNS and SASEGT. The CDR3 bases are TGTGCCAGCAGTGTTACTAGCGGTATAGACTACGAGCAGTACTTC. Translating it yields CASSVTSGIDYEQYF.

This chain links TRBV11-3 with TRBJ1-1, with TRBD1 as a possible D gene (5 bases). CDR3 length: 18 residues. Germline values: CDR1 SGHNT, CDR2 YENEEA. Trimming shortened V by 0 bases and J by 0 bases, and 17 bases separated the two germline ends. The CDR3 loop is CASSLERYRRDLNTEAFF. Written as DNA, the CDR3 is TGTGCCAGCAGCTTAGAGAGGTACCGCAGGGATTTGAACACTGAAGCTTTCTTT.

The rearrangement links TRBV30 to TRBJ1-1; D not certain. Germline assignment: CDR1 GTSNPN and CDR2 SVGIG (reference sequence). The CDR3 has 14 residues. V was clipped by 0 bases and J by 0 bases, with 8 bases between them. Written as DNA, the CDR3 is TGTGCCTGGAGTGTAACAGCTATGAACACTGAAGCTTTCTTT. The encoded protein is CAWSVTAMNTEAFF.

This rearrangement joins TRBV10-1 to TRBJ1-6; 8 bases are a match to TRBD1. Trimming at V came to 8 bases and at J to 14 bases, leaving 17 bases not matched to a gene. The germline V gene encodes CDR1 WNHNN and CDR2 SYGVQD (reference sequence). This CDR3 is 15 amino acids long. The CDR3 spells CASSGQWTGPFTLHF. CDR3 sequence (DNA): TGCGCCAGCTCGGGTCAATGGACAGGGCCTTTCACCCTCCACTTT.

The rearrangement joins TRBV6-5 to TRBJ2-1, with no clear D. There are 12 residues in the CDR3. Trimming took off 6 bases at V and 10 bases at J, with 13 bases between the two ends. The germline gives CDR1 MNHEY, CDR2 SVGAGI. The CDR3 reads CASRRGTWEQFF. CDR3 nucleotide sequence: TGTGCCAGCAGGCGAGGAACTTGGGAGCAGTTCTTC.

This clone was found once. This chain joins TRBV7-8 and TRBJ2-7, with 9 bases identical to TRBD1. The CDR3 spans 17 residues. Looked up from germline, CDR1 is SGHVS and CDR2 is FQNEAQ. J gave up 3 bases and V 5 bases, and 14 bases lay outside the gene matches. The CDR3 nucleotides read TGTGCCAGCAGCCCAAACGAACAGGGGGCTCATCACTACGAGCAGTACTTC. It codes for CASSPNEQGAHHYEQYF.

CDR3 nucleotide sequence: TGTGCCAGCAGTGAAATGGTCGGGGGTACAGTGGACAATGAGCAGTTCTTC. Encoded protein: CASSEMVGGTVDNEQFF. The chain employs TRBV2 and TRBJ2-1, with D tentatively TRBD2 (6 bases). There are 17 residues in the CDR3. Germline V CDR1 and CDR2: SNHLY, FYNNEI. Trimming took 2 bases from V and 5 from J, leaving 19 bases between them.

V usage is TRBV19 and J usage is TRBJ2-2, with D possibly matching TRBD1 (6 bases). The CDR3 is made up of 17 amino acids. The V end was cut by 1 base, the J end by 1 base, with 13 bases between. Germline CDR1 reads LNHDA; CDR2 reads SQIVND (reference sequence). The CDR3 sequence: CASSIGPVGQNTGELFF. DNA for the CDR3: TGTGCCAGTAGTATAGGGCCTGTGGGACAGAACACCGGGGAGCTGTTTTTT.

This chain links TRBV6-5 with TRBJ2-5; D might be TRBD2 (6 bases). Deletions cut 3 bases from V and 1 base from J, with 9 bases between. Germline V CDR1 and CDR2: MNHEY, SVGAGI. This CDR3 contains 14 residues. For the CDR3, the DNA is TGTGCCAGCAGTTATCACGGGGGCCAAGAGACCCAGTACTTC. Translation gives CASSYHGGQETQYF.

This rearrangement joins TRBV25-1 to TRBJ2-6; D not certain. The CDR3 has 14 amino acids. The germline gives CDR1 MGHDK, CDR2 SYGVNS. The ends were cut back, 6 bases at V and 0 bases at J, with 6 bases in the middle. This CDR3 is CASSVDSGANVLTF. CDR3 DNA: TGTGCCAGCAGCGTAGACTCTGGGGCCAACGTCCTGACTTTC.

The chain uses TRBV11-3 and TRBJ2-7; D is perhaps TRBD1 (7 bases). Trimming pared 4 bases from V and 6 bases from J, leaving 19 bases between. This CDR3 has 15 residues. Germline V gene lookup returns CDR1 SGHNT and CDR2 YENEEA. The CDR3 nucleotides are TGTGCCAGCAGCTCGCAGGGGGGAAGAGGGACCGAGCAGTACTTC. Translation: CASSSQGGRGTEQYF. The variable domain in full, with the rest retrieved from reference TRBV11-3 and TRBJ2-7, is EAGVVQSPRYKIIEKKQPVAFWCNPISGHNTLYWYLQNLGQGPELLIRYENEEAVDDSQLPKDRFSAERLKGVDSTLKIQPAELGDSAVYLCASSSQGGRGTEQYFGPGTRLTVT.

The chain combines TRBV6-5 with TRBJ2-1; D call uncertain. Trimming took off 6 bases at V and 0 bases at J, with 12 bases between the two ends. Germline V lookup: CDR1 MNHEY, CDR2 SVGAGI. This CDR3 contains 15 residues. CDR3 residues: CASSPATSSYNEQFF. DNA for the CDR3: TGTGCCAGCAGCCCCGCTACTTCCTCCTACAATGAGCAGTTCTTC.

The rearrangement uses TRBV5-1 and TRBJ1-4, with 9 bases lining up with TRBD1. Losses at the gene ends were 4 bases for V and 0 bases for J; bases not matched to a gene: 7. The CDR3 extends over 17 amino acids. Germline V gene sequence: CDR1 SGHRS, CDR2 YFSETQ. CDR3 sequence: CASSTGGLGATNEKLFF. The CDR3 nucleotides read TGCGCCAGCAGCACAGGGGGCTTGGGGGCAACTAATGAAAAACTGTTTTTT.

The J gene is TRBJ1-5, the V gene TRBV27; possible D gene TRBD1, 6 bases. The CDR3 runs to 13 residues. Per the germline V gene, CDR1 is MNHEY and CDR2 is SMNVEV (reference sequence). V lost 5 bases and J 10 bases, leaving 15 bases between the germline ends. CDR3 loop: CASSQTRDTPQHF. The CDR3 DNA is TGTGCCAGCAGTCAAACGAGGGACACTCCCCAGCATTTT.

This chain uses TRBV2 with TRBJ1-5, with D possibly TRBD1 on 5 matching bases. This CDR3 region has 16 residues. Trimming took 2 bases from V and 4 from J, leaving 15 bases between them. Germline V gene data show CDR1 as SNHLY and CDR2 as FYNNEI. CDR3 coding DNA: TGTGCCAGCAGTGAAACCGGGACCGCGGGAAATCAGCCCCAGCATTTT. Translating gives CASSETGTAGNQPQHF.

This clone was seen only once. This chain joins TRBV5-1 and TRBJ1-2; perhaps TRBD1 as D (5 bases). Germline CDR1 reads SGHRS; CDR2 reads YFSETQ. This CDR3 has 13 amino acids. V dropped 4 bases and J dropped 4 bases, with 11 bases sitting between them. As DNA, the CDR3 is TGCGCCAGCAGCCAGGCAGACAGCTATGGCTACACCTTC. Translation gives CASSQADSYGYTF.

The CDR3 here is CASSQPGLAGSFQQFF. The CDR3 nucleotides are TGTGCCAGCAGCCAACCGGGACTAGCGGGATCGTTTCAGCAGTTCTTC. V gene TRBV11-1 combines with J gene TRBJ2-1, with 13 bases aligning to TRBD2. Trimming at V came to 5 bases and at J to 11 bases, leaving 12 bases not matched to a gene. Germline values: CDR1 SGHAT, CDR2 FQDESV (reference sequence). There are 16 residues in the CDR3. The whole variable domain, remainder taken from reference TRBV11-1 and TRBJ2-1, is EAEVAQSPRYKITEKSQAVAFWCDPISGHATLYWYRQILGQGPELLVQFQDESVVDDSQLPKDRFSAERLKGVDSTLKIQPAELGDSAMYLCASSQPGLAGSFQQFFGPGTRLTVL.

The CDR3 DNA reads as TGTGCCAGCAGCTTAGATTATGGAAACACCATATATTTT. Protein sequence: CASSLDYGNTIYF. The chain employs TRBV7-7 and TRBJ1-3; D is ambiguous. V lost 1 base to trimming and J lost 3 bases, with 4 bases between them. This CDR3 comprises 13 residues. The germline V gene has CDR1 SSHAT and CDR2 FNYEAQ (reference sequence).

This rearrangement joins TRBV28 to TRBJ2-1; 13 positions agree with TRBD2. The CDR3 covers 16 residues. V trimming: 6 bases; J trimming: 4 bases; junction bases outside the gene matches: 6. Germline V gene lookup returns CDR1 MDHEN and CDR2 SYDVKM. CDR3 bases: TGTGCCAGCAGGACGACTAGCGGGGGGTCGTACAATGAGCAGTTCTTC. Amino acids: CASRTTSGGSYNEQFF.

The chain links TRBV9 to TRBJ2-2; possible D gene TRBD2, 6 bases. Trimming took 4 bases from V and 6 from J, leaving 13 bases between them. This CDR3 is 14 amino acids long. Germline V gene data show CDR1 as SGDLS and CDR2 as YYNGEE. The CDR3 region is CASSTGLGAGELFF. The CDR3 DNA sequence: TGTGCCAGCAGCACGGGACTTGGGGCCGGGGAGCTGTTTTTT.

This chain connects TRBV11-2 to TRBJ1-4; 9 bases line up with TRBD1. From germline, CDR1 is SGHAT and CDR2 FQNNGV. J was trimmed by 16 bases and V by 4 bases; bases with no gene match: 10. This CDR3 has 13 amino acids. CDR3 sequence reads: CASSWQGGTGTFF. The CDR3 DNA follows: TGTGCCAGCAGCTGGCAAGGAGGGACAGGGACGTTTTTT.

The chain is built from TRBV6-5 and TRBJ2-7, with TRBD1 matching over 8 bases. Germline CDR1 and CDR2: MNHEY and SVGAGI. V gave up 3 bases and J gave up 3 bases; unmatched junction bases: 7. The CDR3 is 15 residues long. In DNA form, the CDR3 reads TGTGCCAGCAGTTATAGATGGACAGGGCACTACGAGCAGTACTTC. This sequence encodes CASSYRWTGHYEQYF.